Included here is one TCR beta chain sequence, with context. A read error may account for a junction end that differs from germline. The CDR3 length is 14 residues. In germline, CDR1 is SSHAT, CDR2 FNYEAQ (reference sequence). Per the authors' pipeline: Estimated nucleated cell counts came from reference gene primer amplification. Sequencing used immunoSEQ multiplex PCR; TCRdb keeps in-frame clones, though not all of them. V and J calls and clone size are those listed in that table; D and trimming were worked out from the DNA. The sample yields about 69,000 clones, roughly three quarters seen once. The sample comes from a study of blood T cell repertoires in COVID-19. Background on the study: The origin of the acute and convalescent COVID-19 samples was the United States, Italy and Spain. In each case, the material was cDNA or gDNA derived from T cells, B-cell-depleted T cells, or PBMCs.

V is TRBV7-7 and J is TRBJ2-1; 11 bases fit TRBD1. The sequencing sample was made of peripheral blood. The TCR comes from a man in his fifties or sixties with acute or convalescent COVID-19. The DNA for the CDR3 is TGTGCTAGCAGCTCACGGGACAGGGGGTCCGAGCAGTTCTTC. Its translation is CASSSRDRGSEQFF. Filled out from reference TRBV7-7 and TRBJ2-1, the complete variable domain reads GAGVSQSPRYKVTKRGQDVTLRCDPISSHATLYWYQQALGQGPEFLTYFNYEAQPDKSGLPSDRFSAERPEGSISTLTIQRTEQRDSAMYRCASSSRDRGSEQFFGPGTRLTVL.